This is a list of T cell receptor beta chains from one sample in a study of T cell repertoires in ileal Crohn's disease. The method was immunoSEQ multiplex PCR; TCRdb's version includes in-frame clones alone and lacks a portion of them. In the table there are 6,500 or so clones, roughly 81% of which are singletons. Sequencing was performed on ileal tissue. These receptors were collected from an adult with Crohn's disease. The CDR3 runs from the conserved cysteine through the conserved F or W. The D gene is left open where the match is weak. Clone size is shown for a subset of rows, as once, few, many or a class of expanded clone.

TRBV16	TRBJ2-1	-	-	TGTGCCAGCAGCCCCCCTAGCCTCGGCTCCTACAATGAGCAGTTCTTC	CASSPPSLGSYNEQFF
TRBV6-6	TRBJ1-1	once	TRBD1	TGTGCCAGCAACTGGGGGACAGAGCACACTGAAGCTTTCTTT	CASNWGTEHTEAFF
TRBV19	TRBJ1-3	-	-	TGTGCCAGTAGTATATCGGTCTCTGGAAACACCATATATTTT	CASSISVSGNTIYF
TRBV6-5	TRBJ1-1	-	-	TGTGCAGCGGTCCGTAACACTGAAGCTTTCTTT	CAAVRNTEAFF
TRBV18	TRBJ1-2	-	-	TGTGCCAGCTCACCACCACGGGACACCGGACACTATGGCTACACCTTC	CASSPPRDTGHYGYTF
TRBV5-1	TRBJ1-1	-	-	TGCGCCAGCAAGTCGGGAGGTTTATCTGAAGCTTTCTTT	CASKSGGLSEAFF
TRBV10-3	TRBJ2-7	-	-	TGTGCCATCAGTGGCGACAGCAACTCCTACGAGCAGTACTTC	CAISGDSNSYEQYF
TRBV5-1	TRBJ1-3	-	TRBD1	TGCGCCAGCAGCGGGGACAGGGGAGAATCTGGAAACACCATATATTTT	CASSGDRGESGNTIYF
TRBV5-1	TRBJ2-7	few	TRBD2	TGCGCCAGCAGCTTGGCCGGGGGGAGCTCCTACGAGCAGTACTTC	CASSLAGGSSYEQYF
TRBV2	TRBJ1-2	-	TRBD1	TGTGCCAGCAGTGAACAGGGGGTTAACTATGGCTACACCTTC	CASSEQGVNYGYTF
TRBV9	TRBJ1-3	-	TRBD1	TGTGCCAGCAGCGAGGAGGGACAGGGGGGAAACACCATATATTTT	CASSEEGQGGNTIYF
TRBV20-1	TRBJ1-2	once	-	TGCAGTTCACAGCGTAACTATGGCTACACCTTC	CSSQRNYGYTF
TRBV5-5	TRBJ2-2	large	-	TGTGCCAGCAGCTTGGGCGCAAAGAACACCGGGGAGCTGTTTTTT	CASSLGAKNTGELFF
TRBV11-2	TRBJ2-7	-	-	TGTGCCAGCAGCTTTACAGGGTTGACCTACGAGCAGTACTTC	CASSFTGLTYEQYF
TRBV2	TRBJ1-1	-	-	TGTGCCAGCAGGGGACAAATGGGACCCGCCTCTGAAGCTTTCTTT	CASRGQMGPASEAFF
TRBV7-3	TRBJ1-4	-	-	TGTGCCAGCAGCTTCGGAGGGCCACAGGGAAAACTGTTTTTT	CASSFGGPQGKLFF
TRBV11-2	TRBJ1-1	few	-	TGTGCCAGCAGCTACGGACGGGGCACTGAAGCTTTCTTT	CASSYGRGTEAFF
TRBV6-1	TRBJ1-1	-	-	TGTGCCAGCAGTGATCCCCAGCGGGGGACTGAAGCTTTCTTT	CASSDPQRGTEAFF
TRBV28	TRBJ2-1	-	TRBD2	TGTGCCAGCAGTTTAAAAATGGTAGCGGGAGGGCAAAATGAGCAGTTCTTC	CASSLKMVAGGQNEQFF
TRBV14	TRBJ2-7	-	-	TGTGCCAGCAGTAATTCTAGGGGGGGGTCCGAGCAGTACTTC	CASSNSRGGSEQYF
TRBV9	TRBJ1-5	-	TRBD1	TGTGCCAGCAGCTCCGGACAGGGTAGGAGCAATCAGCCCCAGCATTTT	CASSSGQGRSNQPQHF
TRBV18	TRBJ1-1	-	-	TGTGCCAGCTCCCCAGGGGTTATGGACACTGAAGCTTTCTTT	CASSPGVMDTEAFF
TRBV6-1	TRBJ2-5	-	-	TGTGCCAGCAGTGAGCGGCAGGGTGGGGAGACCCAGTACTTC	CASSERQGGETQYF
TRBV6-1	TRBJ2-1	-	-	TGTGCCAGCAGTGAAGGGGGAGGAAGCTACAATGAGCAGTTCTTC	CASSEGGGSYNEQFF
TRBV6-1	TRBJ2-7	-	-	TGTGCCAGCAGTGGCGGACGCTACGAGCAGTACTTC	CASSGGRYEQYF
TRBV7-9	TRBJ1-3	-	-	TGTGCCAGCAGCCCGGCCCAACCCGGCTCTGGAAACACCATATATTTT	CASSPAQPGSGNTIYF
TRBV7-9	TRBJ2-7	-	-	TGTGCCAGCAGCTTAGCCGGGACGGCCGGGTGGTACTTC	CASSLAGTAGWYF
TRBV28	TRBJ2-2	medium-sized	-	TGTGCCAGCGGCCCTTGGACACCCAACACCGGGGAGCTGTTTTTT	CASGPWTPNTGELFF
TRBV14	TRBJ2-5	few	TRBD2	TGTGCCAGCAGCCCGGGACTAGTGGGGAAGACCCAGTACTTC	CASSPGLVGKTQYF
TRBV5-8	TRBJ2-1	-	TRBD2	TGTGCCAGCAGCCCGACTAGCGGGCCTAGGGATGAGCAGTTCTTC	CASSPTSGPRDEQFF
TRBV7-9	TRBJ1-2	few	-	TGTGCCAGCCGATACGAGGGGGATCCAGACTATGGCTACACCTTC	CASRYEGDPDYGYTF
TRBV5-1	TRBJ1-1	-	-	TGCGCCAGCAGCTTGGGCTATGGGGCTTTCTTT	CASSLGYGAFF
TRBV19	TRBJ1-1	medium-sized	TRBD1	TGTGCCAGTAGTATCGGGACAGGGGGACCCACTGAAGCTTTCTTT	CASSIGTGGPTEAFF
TRBV7-8	TRBJ1-2	-	TRBD1	TGTGCCAGCAGCTTAACGGGACAGGGGGTCTATGGCTACACCTTC	CASSLTGQGVYGYTF
TRBV2	TRBJ1-5	-	TRBD1	TGTGCCAGCAGGGGACAGGGGGGTAGTCAGCCCCAGCATTTT	CASRGQGGSQPQHF
TRBV4-1	TRBJ2-5	few	-	TGCGCCAGCAGCCAAAAAACAGGTGCTGGGGAGACCCAGTACTTC	CASSQKTGAGETQYF
TRBV5-1	TRBJ2-7	-	-	TGCGCCAGCAGCGGCTACTACGAGCAGTACTTC	CASSGYYEQYF
TRBV7-8	TRBJ2-1	-	-	TGTGCCAGCAGCTCCCGGGACCGAGGGGCCCACTTGAATGAGCAGTTCTTC	CASSSRDRGAHLNEQFF
TRBV19	TRBJ2-7	-	-	TGTGCCAGTAGTATGGGGAGGAACGAGCAGTACTTC	CASSMGRNEQYF
TRBV14	TRBJ2-7	-	-	TGTGCCAGCAGCCAAGATACCGGGGCCGAGCAGTACTTC	CASSQDTGAEQYF
TRBV11-1	TRBJ2-1	-	TRBD2	TGTGCCAGCAGCTTGACGGGAGGCTCCTACAATGAGCAGTTCTTC	CASSLTGGSYNEQFF
TRBV6-5	TRBJ2-7	few	-	TGTGCCAGCCGACCCCAGGGAAGTGGCCTCTACGAGCAGTACTTC	CASRPQGSGLYEQYF
TRBV18	TRBJ2-5	-	TRBD2	TGTGCCAGCTCACCCATCATCAGGGCTAGCGGCCTCCAAGAGACCCAGTACTTC	CASSPIIRASGLQETQYF
TRBV11-2	TRBJ2-3	-	-	TGTGCCAGCAGCTTACCCGTCGGGGATACGCAGTATTTT	CASSLPVGDTQYF
TRBV5-1	TRBJ2-3	-	TRBD2	TGCGCCAGCAGACTAGCGGGAGGGTCCACAGATACGCAGTATTTT	CASRLAGGSTDTQYF
TRBV28	TRBJ2-7	-	-	TGTGCCAGCATCCCGAGGGGGGAAGGGAACGAGCAGTACTTC	CASIPRGEGNEQYF
TRBV29-1	TRBJ2-5	-	-	TGCAGCGTTGAAGAGGGCGTGAAGACCCAGTACTTC	CSVEEGVKTQYF
TRBV5-1	TRBJ1-4	-	-	TGCGCCAGCCGCGACGGGGGGCTAGGTGAAAAACTGTTTTTT	CASRDGGLGEKLFF
TRBV15	TRBJ2-5	-	TRBD1	TGTGCCACCAGCAGAGATACAGGGGGGAGCTACCAAGAGACCCAGTACTTC	CATSRDTGGSYQETQYF
TRBV7-3	TRBJ1-2	-	-	TGTGCCAGCAGCCCGGGGGGGGCTAACTATGGCTACACCTTC	CASSPGGANYGYTF
TRBV27	TRBJ1-2	-	-	TGTGCCAGCAGTTCGGGATGGGACTATGGCTACACCTTC	CASSSGWDYGYTF
TRBV7-9	TRBJ2-7	-	-	TGTGCCAGCGGGAGACGGAGCTCCTACGAGCAGTACTTC	CASGRRSSYEQYF
TRBV18	TRBJ1-2	-	TRBD1	TGTGCCAGCTCAAGCCGGGACAGGGGACATGGCTACACCTTC	CASSSRDRGHGYTF
TRBV28	TRBJ1-4	-	TRBD1	TGTGCCAGCAGTCTAGCGGGACAGCCTAATGAAAAACTGTTTTTT	CASSLAGQPNEKLFF
TRBV19	TRBJ2-3	-	TRBD1	TGTGCCAGTAGTCCAACAGGCAGGGGGATGGGAGATACGCAGTATTTT	CASSPTGRGMGDTQYF
TRBV14	TRBJ1-3	-	-	TGTGCCAGCAGAGGGGTTATCTCTGGAAACACCATATATTTT	CASRGVISGNTIYF
TRBV7-2	TRBJ2-3	-	-	TGTGCCAGCAGCTCCCTGGCTAGCACAGATACGCAGTATTTT	CASSSLASTDTQYF
TRBV7-8	TRBJ2-5	-	TRBD2	TGTGCCAGCAGCTTATGGACTAGTTCCGAGACCCAGTACTTC	CASSLWTSSETQYF
TRBV7-9	TRBJ2-1	-	-	TGTGCCAGCAGCTTTCTGGGCGACGCGCTAGAGGATAATGAGCAGTTCTTC	CASSFLGDALEDNEQFF